This paragraph covers one T cell receptor beta chain sequence. The data were taken from a study of blood T cell repertoires in COVID-19. The wider study: Sites in the United States, Italy and Spain provided acute and convalescent COVID-19 samples.

The CDR3 is made up of 13 amino acids. The V gene's germline CDR1 is LNHNV and CDR2 YYDKDF (reference sequence). The V segment lost 11 bases and the J segment 5 bases; nucleotides outside the gene matches: 6. Some clones are missing from TCRdb's copy, which holds only in-frame ones; the method was immunoSEQ multiplex PCR. The sample consists of about 150,000 clones, around 83% of them appearing once. The receptor was derived from a woman aged 55-70 years with acute or convalescent COVID-19. The rearrangement joins TRBV15 to TRBJ1-4; TRBD1 agrees at 9 bases. Sequences were obtained from peripheral blood. The CDR3 spells CASTGTGNEKLFF. For the CDR3, the DNA is TGTGCCTCTACCGGGACAGGGAATGAAAAACTGTTTTTT.